This TCR beta chain derives from a study of blood T cell repertoires in COVID-19. Generated by immunoSEQ multiplex PCR, the TCRdb table keeps only in-frame clones and is missing some. This sample has about 42,000 clones, with about 80% found just once. The CDR3 sequence is 15 residues long. Germline values: CDR1 SEHNR, CDR2 FQNEAQ (reference sequence). Deletions cut 0 bases from V and 5 bases from J, with 11 bases between. Sequenced input: peripheral blood. This sequence joins TRBV7-9 and TRBJ1-5; possibly TRBD1 for D (5 bases). The sequence was collected from a human donor in a cohort sampled during active COVID-19. The CDR3 protein is CASSLAGRGYQPQHF. DNA of the CDR3: TGTGCCAGCAGCTTAGCGGGGCGTGGGTATCAGCCCCAGCATTTT.